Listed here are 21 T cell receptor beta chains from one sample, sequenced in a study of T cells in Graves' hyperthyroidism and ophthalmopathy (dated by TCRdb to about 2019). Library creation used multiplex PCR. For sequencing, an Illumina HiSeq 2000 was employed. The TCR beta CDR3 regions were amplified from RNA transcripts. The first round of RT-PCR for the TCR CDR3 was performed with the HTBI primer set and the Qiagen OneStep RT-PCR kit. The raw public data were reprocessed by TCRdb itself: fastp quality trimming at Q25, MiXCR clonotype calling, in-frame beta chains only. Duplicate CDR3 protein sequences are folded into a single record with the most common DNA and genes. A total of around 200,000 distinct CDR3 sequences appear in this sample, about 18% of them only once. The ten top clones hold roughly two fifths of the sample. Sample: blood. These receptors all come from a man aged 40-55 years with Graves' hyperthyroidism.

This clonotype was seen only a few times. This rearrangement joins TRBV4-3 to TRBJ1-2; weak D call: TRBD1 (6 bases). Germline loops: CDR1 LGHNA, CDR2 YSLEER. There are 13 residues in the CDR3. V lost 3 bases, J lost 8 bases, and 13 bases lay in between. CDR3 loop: CASSHGGVIGYTF. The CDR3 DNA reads TGCGCCAGCAGCCACGGGGGCGTTATAGGCTACACCTTC.

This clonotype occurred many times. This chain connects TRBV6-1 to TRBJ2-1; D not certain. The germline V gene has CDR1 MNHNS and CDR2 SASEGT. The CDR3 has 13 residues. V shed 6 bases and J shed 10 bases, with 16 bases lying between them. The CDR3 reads CASRVPSSGEQFF. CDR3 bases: TGTGCCAGCAGGGTCCCCAGTTCCGGGGAGCAGTTCTTC.

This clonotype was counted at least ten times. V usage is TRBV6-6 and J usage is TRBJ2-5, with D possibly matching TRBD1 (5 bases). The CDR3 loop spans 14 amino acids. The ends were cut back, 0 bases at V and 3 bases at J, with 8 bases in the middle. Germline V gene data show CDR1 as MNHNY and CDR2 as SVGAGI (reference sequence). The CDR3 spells CASSYSTVEETQYF. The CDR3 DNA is TGTGCCAGCAGTTACTCGACAGTCGAAGAGACCCAGTACTTC.

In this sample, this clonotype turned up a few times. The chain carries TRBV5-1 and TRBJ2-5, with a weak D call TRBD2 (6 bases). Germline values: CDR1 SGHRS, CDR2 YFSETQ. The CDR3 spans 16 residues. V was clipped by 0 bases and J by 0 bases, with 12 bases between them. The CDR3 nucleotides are TGCGCCAGCAGCTTGGCCCTAGCGCGGTACCAAGAGACCCAGTACTTC. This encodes CASSLALARYQETQYF.

CDR3 amino acids: CASSLSPSDQPQHF. The CDR3 nucleotides read TGCGCCAGCAGCTTGAGCCCTTCAGATCAGCCCCAGCATTTT. This rearrangement joins TRBV5-1 to TRBJ1-5, with D unresolved. V lost 1 base and J 5 bases, leaving 10 bases between the germline ends. This CDR3 has 14 residues. Germline loops: CDR1 SGHRS, CDR2 YFSETQ. The variable domain in full, completed from reference TRBV5-1 and TRBJ1-5, reads KAGVTQTPRYLIKTRGQQVTLSCSPISGHRSVSWYQQTPGQGLQFLFEYFSETQRNKGNFPGRFSGRQFSNSRSEMNVSTLELGDSALYLCASSLSPSDQPQHFGDGTRLSIL.

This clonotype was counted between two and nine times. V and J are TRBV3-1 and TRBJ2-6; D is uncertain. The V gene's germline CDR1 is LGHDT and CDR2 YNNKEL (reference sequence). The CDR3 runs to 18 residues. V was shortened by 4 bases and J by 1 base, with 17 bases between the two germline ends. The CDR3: CASSRAGTPLSGANVLTF. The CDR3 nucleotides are TGTGCCAGCAGCCGGGCCGGTACACCGTTGTCTGGGGCCAACGTCCTGACTTTC.

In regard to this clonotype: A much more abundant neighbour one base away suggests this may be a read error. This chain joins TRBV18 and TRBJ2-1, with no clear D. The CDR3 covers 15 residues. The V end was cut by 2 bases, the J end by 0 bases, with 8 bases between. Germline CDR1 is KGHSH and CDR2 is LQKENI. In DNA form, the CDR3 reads TGTGCCAGCTCACCAACCGAAGGCTCCTACAATGAGCAGTTCTTC. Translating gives CASSPTEGSYNEQFF.

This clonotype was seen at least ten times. CDR3 residues: CASSQTGFEQYF. The CDR3 nucleotides read TGTGCCAGCAGTCAAACAGGGTTCGAGCAGTACTTC. The chain recombines TRBV7-9 with TRBJ2-7; a possible D gene is TRBD1 (6 bases). This CDR3 has 12 amino acids. V was trimmed by 6 bases and J by 6 bases, leaving 12 bases between them. Germline V gene lookup returns CDR1 SEHNR and CDR2 FQNEAQ (reference sequence).

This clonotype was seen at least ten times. The CDR3, as DNA: TGTGCCTGGAGCGGACAGGGAACCGGGGAGCTGTTTTTT. This translates into CAWSGQGTGELFF. V usage is TRBV30 and J usage is TRBJ2-2; 8 bases map to TRBD1. CDR3 length equals 13 residues. V lost 3 bases to trimming and J lost 5 bases; unmatched junction nucleotides: 2. Germline-derived CDR1 and CDR2 are GTSNPN and SVGIG (reference sequence).

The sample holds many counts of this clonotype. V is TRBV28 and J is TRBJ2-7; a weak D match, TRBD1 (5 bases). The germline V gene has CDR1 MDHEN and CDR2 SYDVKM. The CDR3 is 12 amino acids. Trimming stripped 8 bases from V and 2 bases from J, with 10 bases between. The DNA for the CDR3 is TGTGCCAGCGAAGACAGTGCCTACGAGCAGTACTTC. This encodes CASEDSAYEQYF.

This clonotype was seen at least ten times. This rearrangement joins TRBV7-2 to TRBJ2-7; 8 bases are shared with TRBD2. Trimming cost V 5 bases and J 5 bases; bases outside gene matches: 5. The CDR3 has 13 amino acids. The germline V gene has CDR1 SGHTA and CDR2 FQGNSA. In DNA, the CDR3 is TGTGCCAGCAGCCGTCAAGCGGGGGACGAGCAGTACTTC. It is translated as CASSRQAGDEQYF.

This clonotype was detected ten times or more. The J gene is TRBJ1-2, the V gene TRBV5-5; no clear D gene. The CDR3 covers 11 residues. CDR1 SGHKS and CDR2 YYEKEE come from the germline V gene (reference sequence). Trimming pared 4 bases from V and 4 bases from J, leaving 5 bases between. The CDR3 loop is CASSVGYGYTF. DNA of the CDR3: TGTGCCAGCAGCGTCGGCTATGGCTACACCTTC.

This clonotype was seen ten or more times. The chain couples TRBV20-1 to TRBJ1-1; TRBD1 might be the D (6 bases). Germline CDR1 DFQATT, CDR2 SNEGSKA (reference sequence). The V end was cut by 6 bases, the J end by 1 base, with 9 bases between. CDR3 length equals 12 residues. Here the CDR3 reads CSAVQGNTEAFF. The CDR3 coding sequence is TGCAGTGCCGTACAGGGGAACACTGAAGCTTTCTTT.

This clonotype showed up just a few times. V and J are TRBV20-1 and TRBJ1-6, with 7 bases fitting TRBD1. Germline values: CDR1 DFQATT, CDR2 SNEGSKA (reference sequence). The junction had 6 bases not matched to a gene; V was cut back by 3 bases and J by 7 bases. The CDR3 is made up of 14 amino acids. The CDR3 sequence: CSARTGLQNSPLHF. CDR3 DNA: TGCAGTGCTAGGACAGGGCTTCAGAATTCACCCCTCCACTTT.

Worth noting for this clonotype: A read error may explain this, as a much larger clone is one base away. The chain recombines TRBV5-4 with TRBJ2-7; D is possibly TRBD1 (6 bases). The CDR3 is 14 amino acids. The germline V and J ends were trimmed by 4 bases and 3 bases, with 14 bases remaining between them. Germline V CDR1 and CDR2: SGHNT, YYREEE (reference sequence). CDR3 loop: CASSLDRSFYEQYF. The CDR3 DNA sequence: TGTGCCAGCAGCCTCGACAGGAGCTTCTACGAGCAGTACTTC.

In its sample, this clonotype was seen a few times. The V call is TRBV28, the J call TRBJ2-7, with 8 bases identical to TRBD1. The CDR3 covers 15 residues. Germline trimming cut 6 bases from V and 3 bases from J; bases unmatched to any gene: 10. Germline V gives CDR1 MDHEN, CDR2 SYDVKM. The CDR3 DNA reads TGTGCCAGCAGGGAAGGGACAGGAGGACACTACGAGCAGTACTTC. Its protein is CASREGTGGHYEQYF.

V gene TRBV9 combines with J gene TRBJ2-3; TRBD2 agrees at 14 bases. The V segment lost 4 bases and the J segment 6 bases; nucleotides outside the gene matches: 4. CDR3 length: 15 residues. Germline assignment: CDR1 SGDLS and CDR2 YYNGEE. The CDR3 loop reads CASSTGTSGGDTQYF. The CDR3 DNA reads TGTGCCAGCAGCACCGGGACTAGCGGGGGCGATACGCAGTATTTT.

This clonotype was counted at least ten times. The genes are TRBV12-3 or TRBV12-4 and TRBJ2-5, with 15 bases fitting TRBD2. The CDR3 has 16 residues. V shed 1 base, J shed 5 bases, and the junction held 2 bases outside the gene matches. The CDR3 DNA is TGTGCCAGCAGTTTAGGGACTAGCGGGGGGGGGGAGACCCAGTACTTC. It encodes CASSLGTSGGGETQYF.

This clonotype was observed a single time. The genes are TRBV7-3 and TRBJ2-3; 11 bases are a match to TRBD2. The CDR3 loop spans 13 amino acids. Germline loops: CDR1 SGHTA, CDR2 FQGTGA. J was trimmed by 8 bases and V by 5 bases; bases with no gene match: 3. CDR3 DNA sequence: TGTGCCAGCAGCCGACTAGCGGGGCGTACGCAGTATTTT. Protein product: CASSRLAGRTQYF.

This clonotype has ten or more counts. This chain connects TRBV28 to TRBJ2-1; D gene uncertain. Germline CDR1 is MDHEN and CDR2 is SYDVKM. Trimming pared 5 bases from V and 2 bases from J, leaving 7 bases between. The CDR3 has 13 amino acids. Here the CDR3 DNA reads TGTGCCAGCAGTGTAGAGCCCTACAATGAGCAGTTCTTC. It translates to CASSVEPYNEQFF.

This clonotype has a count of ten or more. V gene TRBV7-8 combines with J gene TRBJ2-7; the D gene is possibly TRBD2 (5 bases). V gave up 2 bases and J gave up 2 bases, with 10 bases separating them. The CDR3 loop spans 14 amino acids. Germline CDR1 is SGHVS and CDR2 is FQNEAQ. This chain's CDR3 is CASSLRTDPYEQYF. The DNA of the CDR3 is TGTGCCAGCAGCTTAAGGACTGATCCCTACGAGCAGTACTTC.